This T cell receptor beta chain was sequenced in a study of glioma-infiltrating T cells. Study background: Dexamethasone exposure before glioma surgery was limited to six or fewer days.

The study, taken as a whole, reports: Shared blood CDR3 signature motifs marked patients with low tissue-blood divergence.

Using RNA template, CDR3s of TCR alpha and beta were amplified with iRepertoire arm-PCR. TCRdb called the multiplex PCR reads again in MiXCR, with one record for every CDR3 protein. The sample includes 300,000 to 450,000 distinct CDR3 sequences, about two fifths of them seen just once. CDR1 is SQVTM and CDR2 is ANQGSEA in the germline V gene. Losses at the gene ends were 4 bases for V and 4 bases for J; bases not matched to a gene: 3. The CDR3 is made up of 13 amino acids. Comments on this clonotype: The antigen remains undetermined.

Material: glioma tissue, nonneoplastic brain tissue, or PBMCs (not recorded which). This clonotype originated in a human donor with low-grade glioma or glioblastoma, undergoing nonglioma brain surgery, or in good health (not recorded which). The chain carries TRBV29-1 and TRBJ2-7; 11 bases fit TRBD1. The CDR3 sequence: CSVAGTGGYEQYF. The CDR3 DNA reads TGCAGCGTTGCTGGGACAGGGGGATACGAGCAGTACTTC.